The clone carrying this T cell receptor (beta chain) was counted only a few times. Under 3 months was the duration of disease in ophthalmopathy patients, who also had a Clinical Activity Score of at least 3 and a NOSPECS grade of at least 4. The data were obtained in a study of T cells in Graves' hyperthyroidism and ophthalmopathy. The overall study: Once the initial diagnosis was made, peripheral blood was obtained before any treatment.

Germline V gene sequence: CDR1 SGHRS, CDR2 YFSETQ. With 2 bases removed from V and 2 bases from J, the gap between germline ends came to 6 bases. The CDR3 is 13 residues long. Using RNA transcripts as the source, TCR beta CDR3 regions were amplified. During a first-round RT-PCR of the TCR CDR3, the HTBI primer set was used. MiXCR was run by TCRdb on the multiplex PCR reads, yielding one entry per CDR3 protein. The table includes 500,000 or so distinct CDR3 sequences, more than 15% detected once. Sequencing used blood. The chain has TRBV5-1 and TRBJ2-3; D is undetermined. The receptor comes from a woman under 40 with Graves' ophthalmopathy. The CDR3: CASSLDNTDTQYF. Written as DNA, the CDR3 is TGCGCCAGCAGCTTAGACAACACAGATACGCAGTATTTT.